A selection of T cell receptor beta chains follows, all from one sample in a study of blood T cell repertoires in COVID-19. This table comes from immunoSEQ multiplex PCR, and its TCRdb copy is limited to in-frame clones, with some not included. The sample includes around 120,000 clones, approximately 84% seen only once; the top ten take around 7.6%. Sequencing was performed on peripheral blood. Source of these receptors: a man aged 65-85 years with active or convalescent COVID-19. The CDR3 runs from the conserved cysteine through the conserved F or W. A D gene is named only where the DNA matches it firmly. Clone size is given for some rows only: seen once, a few or many times, or a class if the clone is expanded.

j_gene: TRBJ1-5; abundance: NA; v_gene: TRBV7-2; d_gene: TRBD1; CDR3aa: CASSLVQGGNQPQHF; CDR3nt: TGTGCCAGCAGCTTAGTCCAGGGGGGCAATCAGCCCCAGCATTTT
j_gene: TRBJ2-1; abundance: NA; v_gene: TRBV9; d_gene: NA; CDR3aa: CASSVRDSVPGEQFF; CDR3nt: TGTGCCAGCAGCGTCCGGGACTCTGTCCCGGGGGAGCAGTTCTTC
j_gene: TRBJ1-2; abundance: NA; v_gene: TRBV5-1; d_gene: TRBD1; CDR3aa: CASSPGTDTHYGYTF; CDR3nt: TGCGCCAGCAGCCCAGGGACAGACACCCACTATGGCTACACCTTC
j_gene: TRBJ2-7; abundance: NA; v_gene: TRBV29-1; d_gene: TRBD1; CDR3aa: CSGATMTGGYEQYF; CDR3nt: TGCAGCGGCGCGACGATGACAGGGGGTTACGAGCAGTACTTC
j_gene: TRBJ1-5; abundance: NA; v_gene: TRBV6-5; d_gene: TRBD1; CDR3aa: CASSPGQGSNQPQHF; CDR3nt: TGTGCCAGCAGTCCAGGACAGGGCAGCAATCAGCCCCAGCATTTT
j_gene: TRBJ2-5; abundance: NA; v_gene: TRBV5-1; d_gene: TRBD2; CDR3aa: CASSRGALAGGETQYF; CDR3nt: TGCGCCAGCAGCCGGGGGGCCCTAGCGGGAGGGGAGACCCAGTACTTC
j_gene: TRBJ2-2; abundance: NA; v_gene: TRBV5-6; d_gene: NA; CDR3aa: CASSLELAPNTGELFF; CDR3nt: TGTGCCAGCAGCTTGGAGCTAGCCCCGAACACCGGGGAGCTGTTTTTT
j_gene: TRBJ1-2; abundance: NA; v_gene: TRBV7-3; d_gene: NA; CDR3aa: CASSLNGGWDGYTF; CDR3nt: TGTGCCAGCAGCTTAAACGGGGGATGGGATGGCTACACCTTC
j_gene: TRBJ1-1; abundance: NA; v_gene: TRBV6-1; d_gene: NA; CDR3aa: CASSDSGYTEAFF; CDR3nt: TGTGCCAGCAGTGATTCGGGGTACACTGAAGCTTTCTTT
j_gene: TRBJ1-4; abundance: NA; v_gene: TRBV4-3; d_gene: NA; CDR3aa: CASSGDPTNEKLFF; CDR3nt: TGCGCCAGCTCAGGGGATCCAACTAATGAAAAACTGTTTTTT
j_gene: TRBJ2-5; abundance: NA; v_gene: TRBV7-9; d_gene: TRBD2; CDR3aa: CASSHGTSKGRETQYF; CDR3nt: TGTGCCAGCAGCCATGGGACTAGCAAGGGTCGAGAGACCCAGTACTTC
j_gene: TRBJ1-2; abundance: NA; v_gene: TRBV11-2; d_gene: NA; CDR3aa: CASSLGQRTNYGYTF; CDR3nt: TGTGCCAGCAGCTTAGGACAGCGCACTAACTATGGCTACACCTTC
j_gene: TRBJ2-1; abundance: NA; v_gene: TRBV7-3; d_gene: TRBD2; CDR3aa: CASSPRLAGVNEQFF; CDR3nt: TGTGCCAGCAGTCCCCGACTAGCGGGAGTAAATGAGCAGTTCTTC
j_gene: TRBJ2-7; abundance: NA; v_gene: TRBV6-6; d_gene: TRBD2; CDR3aa: CATRTSGPEQYF; CDR3nt: TGTGCCACCCGGACTAGCGGGCCCGAGCAGTACTTC
j_gene: TRBJ2-5; abundance: NA; v_gene: TRBV5-4; d_gene: TRBD2; CDR3aa: CASSLGGTSGETQYF; CDR3nt: TGTGCCAGCAGCTTGGGGGGGACTAGTGGTGAGACCCAGTACTTC
j_gene: TRBJ1-2; abundance: NA; v_gene: TRBV28; d_gene: TRBD1; CDR3aa: CASSSRQGGYTF; CDR3nt: TGTGCCAGCAGTTCTCGACAGGGCGGCTACACCTTC
j_gene: TRBJ1-6; abundance: NA; v_gene: TRBV5-1; d_gene: TRBD1; CDR3aa: CASSPLPGQQYSPLHF; CDR3nt: TGCGCCAGCAGCCCCCTCCCGGGACAGCAGTATTCACCCCTCCACTTT
j_gene: TRBJ1-1; abundance: once; v_gene: TRBV12-3/TRBV12-4; d_gene: NA; CDR3aa: CASSSRPSNAFF; CDR3nt: TGTGCCAGCAGTTCCAGGCCGTCCAATGCTTTCTTT
j_gene: TRBJ2-1; abundance: NA; v_gene: TRBV5-5; d_gene: TRBD1; CDR3aa: CASSVPGQGMSEQFF; CDR3nt: TGTGCCAGCAGCGTACCCGGACAGGGGATGAGTGAGCAGTTCTTC
j_gene: TRBJ1-2; abundance: NA; v_gene: TRBV6-2/TRBV6-3; d_gene: NA; CDR3aa: CASSYSERQAANYGYTF; CDR3nt: TGTGCCAGCAGTTATTCGGAAAGACAGGCCGCTAACTATGGCTACACCTTC
j_gene: TRBJ2-7; abundance: NA; v_gene: TRBV24-1; d_gene: TRBD1; CDR3aa: CATSDLGQGAYEQYF; CDR3nt: TGTGCCACCAGTGATTTGGGACAGGGGGCATACGAGCAGTACTTC
j_gene: TRBJ1-2; abundance: NA; v_gene: TRBV19; d_gene: NA; CDR3aa: CASSIGGSEDGYTF; CDR3nt: TGTGCCAGTAGTATCGGAGGGTCCGAGGATGGCTACACCTTC
j_gene: TRBJ2-7; abundance: NA; v_gene: TRBV19; d_gene: TRBD1; CDR3aa: CASSGAGTGVYEQYF; CDR3nt: TGTGCCAGTAGCGGAGCCGGGACAGGGGTTTACGAGCAGTACTTC
j_gene: TRBJ1-1; abundance: NA; v_gene: TRBV11-2; d_gene: NA; CDR3aa: CASSLGARDTEAFF; CDR3nt: TGTGCCAGCAGCTTGGGGGCTAGGGACACTGAAGCTTTCTTT
j_gene: TRBJ2-1; abundance: NA; v_gene: TRBV7-2; d_gene: TRBD2; CDR3aa: CASSFWRSGGANEQFF; CDR3nt: TGTGCCAGCAGCTTTTGGCGTAGCGGGGGGGCCAACGAGCAGTTCTTC
j_gene: TRBJ1-2; abundance: NA; v_gene: TRBV5-1; d_gene: TRBD1; CDR3aa: CASSGQTGGNYGYTF; CDR3nt: TGCGCCAGCAGCGGACAGACAGGGGGCAACTATGGCTACACCTTC
j_gene: TRBJ2-1; abundance: NA; v_gene: TRBV9; d_gene: TRBD2; CDR3aa: CASSEGSGSSYNEQFF; CDR3nt: TGTGCCAGCAGCGAAGGAAGCGGGAGCTCCTACAATGAGCAGTTCTTC
j_gene: TRBJ1-2; abundance: NA; v_gene: TRBV5-1; d_gene: TRBD1; CDR3aa: CASGLGALLAQGAPGYTF; CDR3nt: TGCGCCAGCGGACTCGGAGCCCTCTTAGCGCAGGGGGCGCCTGGCTACACCTTC
j_gene: TRBJ2-5; abundance: few; v_gene: TRBV7-2; d_gene: TRBD2; CDR3aa: CASSLKTSGQETQYF; CDR3nt: TGTGCCAGCAGCTTAAAGACTAGCGGGCAAGAGACCCAGTACTTC
j_gene: TRBJ2-7; abundance: NA; v_gene: TRBV21-1; d_gene: NA; CDR3aa: CASSKPGTDAYEQYF; CDR3nt: TGTGCCAGCAGCAAACCCGGGACAGACGCCTACGAGCAGTACTTC
j_gene: TRBJ1-5; abundance: NA; v_gene: TRBV5-5; d_gene: NA; CDR3aa: CASSPEYSNQPQHF; CDR3nt: TGTGCCAGCAGCCCTGAGTATAGCAATCAGCCCCAGCATTTT
j_gene: TRBJ2-1; abundance: NA; v_gene: TRBV19; d_gene: TRBD1; CDR3aa: CASKFTGQGSNEQFF; CDR3nt: TGTGCCAGTAAGTTTACGGGACAGGGAAGCAATGAGCAGTTCTTC
j_gene: TRBJ1-3; abundance: few; v_gene: TRBV4-3; d_gene: NA; CDR3aa: CASSQDLGASGNTIYF; CDR3nt: TGCGCCAGCAGCCAGGATTTAGGGGCCTCTGGAAACACCATATATTTT
j_gene: TRBJ1-1; abundance: NA; v_gene: TRBV5-1; d_gene: NA; CDR3aa: CASSLDGENTEAFF; CDR3nt: TGCGCCAGCAGCTTGGACGGGGAAAACACTGAAGCTTTCTTT
j_gene: TRBJ1-3; abundance: NA; v_gene: TRBV9; d_gene: TRBD1; CDR3aa: CASSPGQGTASGNTIYF; CDR3nt: TGTGCCAGCAGCCCCGGACAGGGCACGGCTTCTGGAAACACCATATATTTT